A single sample gave rise to the 11 T cell receptor beta chains below, sequenced in a study of graft-versus-host responses after intestinal transplantation. Their cognate antigens are unknown. The repertoire was sequenced with immunoSEQ multiplex PCR; TCRdb's copy has only in-frame clones and lacks some. In the table there are approximately 130,000 clones, about 92% of which are singletons. The source material was unstimulated CD4+ T cells sorted from spleen or lymph node cells, sampled before intestinal transplant. These receptors came from a human donor who received an intestinal transplant.

The chain couples TRBV11-3 to TRBJ2-5, with 8 bases matching TRBD2. V was clipped by 8 bases and J by 5 bases; unmatched bases: 1. The CDR3 contains 11 residues. Germline-derived CDR1 and CDR2 are SGHNT and YENEEA. The DNA for the CDR3 is TGTGCCAGCTCGGGGGGGGAGACCCAGTACTTC. Its translation is CASSGGETQYF.

CDR3 DNA sequence: TGTGCCAGCACTGGGAGGGATCTTTCACCCCTCCACTTT. This encodes CASTGRDLSPLHF. The chain recombines TRBV6-1 with TRBJ1-6, with D uncertain. The CDR3 runs 13 residues. V gave up 7 bases and J gave up 9 bases, with 13 bases separating them. Germline CDR1 is MNHNS and CDR2 is SASEGT.

The table lists this clone with a count of one. The genes are TRBV7-7 and TRBJ2-1; 8 bases match TRBD1. Germline CDR1 SSHAT, CDR2 FNYEAQ (reference sequence). The CDR3 runs 15 residues. The ends lost 3 bases at V and 5 bases at J; junction bases unmatched: 6. CDR3 loop: CASSFGQGFNNEQFF. In DNA, the CDR3 is TGTGCCAGCAGCTTCGGACAGGGTTTCAACAATGAGCAGTTCTTC. Looking up the rest from reference TRBV7-7 and TRBJ2-1 gives the full variable domain: GAGVSQSPRYKVTKRGQDVTLRCDPISSHATLYWYQQALGQGPEFLTYFNYEAQPDKSGLPSDRFSAERPEGSISTLTIQRTEQRDSAMYRCASSFGQGFNNEQFFGPGTRLTVL.

The chain employs TRBV5-8 and TRBJ2-1, with no clear D. Trimming stripped 2 bases from V and 5 bases from J, with 8 bases between. CDR1 SGHTS and CDR2 YDEGEE come from the germline V gene. The CDR3 sequence is 13 residues long. The CDR3 region is CASSFSRDNEQFF. As DNA, the CDR3 is TGTGCCAGCAGCTTTTCTAGGGACAATGAGCAGTTCTTC.

The chain's CDR3 is CASSYLAGGPGEQFF. The CDR3 DNA follows: TGTGCCAGCAGCTACCTAGCGGGGGGGCCCGGTGAGCAGTTCTTC. The V and J genes are TRBV7-2 and TRBJ2-1; 12 bases agree with TRBD2. After removal of 4 bases from V and 9 bases from J, the junction contained 7 bases not matched to a gene. The germline gives CDR1 SGHTA, CDR2 FQGNSA. The CDR3 contains 15 residues.

V and J are TRBV5-5 and TRBJ1-1; 10 bases map to TRBD1. Germline trimming cut 4 bases from V and 10 bases from J; bases unmatched to any gene: 13. This CDR3 region has 15 residues. The germline V gene has CDR1 SGHKS and CDR2 YYEKEE (reference sequence). The CDR3 region has the DNA TGTGCCAGCAGCCTGCGGGACAGGGGCCCGGGGGGAGCTTTCTTT. Residues: CASSLRDRGPGGAFF.

The chain links TRBV9 to TRBJ2-1; D might be TRBD2 (6 bases). CDR3 length: 15 amino acids. CDR1 and CDR2 (germline): SGDLS, YYNGEE. Trimming left V 3 bases short and J 6 bases short, with 16 bases between. CDR3 in amino acids: CASSARWGVVNEQFF. CDR3 sequence (DNA): TGTGCCAGCAGCGCCAGGTGGGGGGTAGTCAATGAGCAGTTCTTC.

The chain employs TRBV10-3 and TRBJ1-1, with 8 nucleotides matching TRBD1. The CDR3 contains 15 residues. With V trimmed by 8 bases and J by 0 bases, 8 bases remained unmatched. Per the germline V gene, CDR1 is ENHRY and CDR2 is SYGVKD. The CDR3 loop reads CAIRTGRHMNTEAFF. The DNA for the CDR3 is TGTGCCATCCGGACAGGGCGTCACATGAACACTGAAGCTTTCTTT.

V is TRBV7-2 and J is TRBJ2-7, with D unresolved. Trimming cost V 2 bases and J 5 bases, with 16 bases left between them. The CDR3 is made up of 15 amino acids. Germline CDR1 SGHTA, CDR2 FQGNSA. CDR3 nucleotide sequence: TGTGCCAGCAGCTTAACCGTACTGCTCCGCCACGAGCAGTACTTC. Translating it yields CASSLTVLLRHEQYF.

The genes are TRBV5-4 and TRBJ2-1, with 10 bases aligning to TRBD1. The CDR3 covers 15 residues. Per germline, CDR1 SGHNT and CDR2 YYREEE (reference sequence). Trimming at V came to 4 bases and at J to 2 bases, leaving 3 bases not matched to a gene. This CDR3 is CASSLGQGTYNEQFF. Here the CDR3 DNA reads TGTGCCAGCAGCCTGGGACAGGGGACCTACAATGAGCAGTTCTTC.

This chain connects TRBV7-9 to TRBJ2-1; D perhaps matches TRBD2 (5 bases). V shed 3 bases and J shed 6 bases, with 9 bases lying between them. The CDR3 sequence is 13 residues long. The V gene's germline CDR1 is SEHNR and CDR2 FQNEAQ (reference sequence). CDR3 amino acids: CASSFLARNEQFF. The CDR3 coding sequence is TGTGCCAGCAGCTTTCTAGCCCGCAATGAGCAGTTCTTC.